Below are 10 T cell receptor beta chains sequenced from a single sample in a study of human T cells and chemical hapten exposure. MiXCR, applied by TCRdb to the RACE reads, yields one record per CDR3 protein. Of about 77,000 distinct CDR3 sequences listed, 7% to 9.5% are singletons. As to time point: healthy volunteer bleed at 6 weeks. Researchers extracted total RNA from unfractionated whole blood. Sequencing input: whole blood. The receptors originated from a female donor in good health. Some clones in this sample may be carry-over from other donors' samples.

The table lists this clonotype with many counts. The V and J genes are TRBV20-1 and TRBJ2-7; 12 bases match TRBD2. The CDR3 runs to 15 residues. The germline V gene encodes CDR1 DFQATT and CDR2 SNEGSKA (reference sequence). Germline trimming cut 6 bases from V and 3 bases from J; bases unmatched to any gene: 9. This CDR3 is CSARQASGGDYEQYF. CDR3 coding DNA: TGCAGTGCCCGACAGGCTAGCGGGGGGGACTACGAGCAGTACTTC.

This clonotype has only a few counts. The V call is TRBV6-1, the J call TRBJ1-2; D unresolved. Trimming shortened V by 1 base and J by 8 bases, and 8 bases separated the two germline ends. CDR1 is MNHNS and CDR2 is SASEGT in the germline V gene. This CDR3 comprises 12 residues. The DNA for the CDR3 is TGTGCCAGCAGTGAAGTAGGTCGCGGCTACACCTTC. Translating it yields CASSEVGRGYTF.

This clonotype was seen at least ten times. J is TRBJ1-5 and V is TRBV28; tentative D call: TRBD1 (6 bases). The CDR3 is 17 residues long. Germline V gene sequence: CDR1 MDHEN, CDR2 SYDVKM. V was trimmed by 6 bases and J by 0 bases, leaving 18 bases between them. Here the CDR3 DNA reads TGTGCCAGCAGATCGGTCGGGGGCCGGTATAGCAATCAGCCCCAGCATTTT. Its protein product is CASRSVGGRYSNQPQHF.

This clonotype was detected ten times or more. The J gene is TRBJ1-1, the V gene TRBV5-1; D not certain. The CDR3 loop spans 16 amino acids. Between the trimmed V and J ends, which lost 4 bases and 0 bases, there was a span of 16 bases. The germline V gene has CDR1 SGHRS and CDR2 YFSETQ. CDR3 DNA sequence: TGCGCCAGCAGCGTCGCCGCGAGCATAGTGAACACTGAAGCTTTCTTT. Residues: CASSVAASIVNTEAFF. Variable domain in full (rest from reference TRBV5-1 and TRBJ1-1): KAGVTQTPRYLIKTRGQQVTLSCSPISGHRSVSWYQQTPGQGLQFLFEYFSETQRNKGNFPGRFSGRQFSNSRSEMNVSTLELGDSALYLCASSVAASIVNTEAFFGQGTRLTVV.

The chain carries TRBV5-1 and TRBJ2-5; possible D gene TRBD1, 5 bases. Deletions cut 0 bases from V and 9 bases from J, with 12 bases between. CDR3 length: 13 residues. Germline V gives CDR1 SGHRS, CDR2 YFSETQ. The CDR3 region is CASSLGGGPAQYF. CDR3 in DNA: TGCGCCAGCAGCTTGGGGGGCGGTCCGGCCCAGTACTTC.

In this sample, this clonotype turned up a few times. The J gene is TRBJ1-5, the V gene TRBV4-3, with a tentative D call TRBD1 (5 bases). Germline CDR1 reads LGHNA; CDR2 reads YSLEER. Trimming stripped 6 bases from V and 6 bases from J, with 15 bases between. The CDR3 totals 14 residues. CDR3 DNA: TGCGCCAGCAGTCAGATGGGGGGTGGTCAGCCCCAGCATTTT. It is translated as CASSQMGGGQPQHF.

The chain carries TRBV29-1 and TRBJ1-2; TRBD1 agrees at 9 bases. The CDR3 is 14 amino acids. With 3 bases clipped from V and 3 bases from J, the junction kept 5 bases outside the gene matches. CDR1 and CDR2 (germline): SQVTM, ANQGSEA. The CDR3 region has the DNA TGCAGCGTTGAGGACAGGGACAGGGACTATGGCTACACCTTC. Its translation: CSVEDRDRDYGYTF.

The V call is TRBV12-5, the J call TRBJ2-3, with a possible D match to TRBD2 (5 bases). Germline-derived CDR1 and CDR2 are LGHNT and FRNRAP. This CDR3 is 13 amino acids long. Trimming took 4 bases from V and 5 from J, leaving 10 bases between them. DNA for the CDR3: TGTGCTAGTGGTTCGGGAATAGGAGATACGCAGTATTTT. This encodes CASGSGIGDTQYF.

This sequence joins TRBV13 and TRBJ2-1; 10 nucleotides agree with TRBD1. CDR3 length: 17 residues. Germline assignment: CDR1 PRHDT and CDR2 FYEKMQ (reference sequence). With V trimmed by 5 bases and J by 3 bases, 10 bases remained unmatched. CDR3 residues: CASSGANRDRGYNEQFF. CDR3 DNA sequence: TGTGCCAGCAGCGGAGCAAATAGGGACAGGGGCTACAATGAGCAGTTCTTC.

This clonotype has just a few counts. The rearrangement joins TRBV6-1 to TRBJ2-7; 7 bases are a match to TRBD1. The length of the CDR3 is 15 residues. The J segment lost 2 bases and the V segment lost 4 bases, leaving 8 bases of the junction unmatched. Germline lookup yields CDR1 MNHNS and CDR2 SASEGT. CDR3 sequence reads: CASSAHTGAAYEQYF. The CDR3 bases are TGTGCCAGCAGTGCCCATACAGGGGCTGCCTACGAGCAGTACTTC.